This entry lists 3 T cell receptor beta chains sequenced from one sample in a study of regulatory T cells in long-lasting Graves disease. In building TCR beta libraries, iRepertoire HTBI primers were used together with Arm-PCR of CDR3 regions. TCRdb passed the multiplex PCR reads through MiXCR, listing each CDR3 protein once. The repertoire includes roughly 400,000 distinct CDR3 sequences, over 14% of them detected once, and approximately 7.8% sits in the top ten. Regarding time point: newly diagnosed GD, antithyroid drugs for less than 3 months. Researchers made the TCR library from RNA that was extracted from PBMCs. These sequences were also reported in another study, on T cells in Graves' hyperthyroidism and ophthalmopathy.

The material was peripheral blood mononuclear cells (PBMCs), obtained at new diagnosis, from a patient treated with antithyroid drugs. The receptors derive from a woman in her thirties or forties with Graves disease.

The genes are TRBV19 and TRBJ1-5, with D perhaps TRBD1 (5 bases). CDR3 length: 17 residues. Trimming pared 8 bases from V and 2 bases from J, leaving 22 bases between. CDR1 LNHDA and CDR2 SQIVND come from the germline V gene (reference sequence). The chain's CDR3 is CASHPSGAGWGNQPQHF. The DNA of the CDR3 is TGTGCCAGTCATCCTAGCGGGGCGGGTTGGGGCAATCAGCCCCAGCATTTT.

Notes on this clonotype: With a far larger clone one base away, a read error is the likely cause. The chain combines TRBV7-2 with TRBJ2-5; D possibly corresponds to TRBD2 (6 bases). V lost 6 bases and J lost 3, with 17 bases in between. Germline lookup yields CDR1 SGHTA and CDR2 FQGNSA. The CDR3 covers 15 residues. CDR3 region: CASRMTRDPEETQYF. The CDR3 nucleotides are TGTGCCAGCAGGATGACTAGGGATCCGGAAGAGACCCAGTACTTC.

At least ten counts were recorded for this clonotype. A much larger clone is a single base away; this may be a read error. The CDR3, as DNA: TGTGCCAGCAGCCAATTTGATACGCAGTATTTT. Its protein product is CASSQFDTQYF. J is TRBJ2-3 and V is TRBV5-6, with D unresolved. V was pared by 4 bases and J by 6 bases, with 6 bases between. CDR1 SGHDT and CDR2 YYEEEE come from the germline V gene. This CDR3 spans 11 amino acids.